What follows describes a single T cell receptor (beta chain). This clonotype came up a few times. It lacks a known antigen. Base qualities are missing; no much larger clone stands one base away. This sample was included in a study of T cell repertoires in cytomegalovirus infection (dated by TCRdb to the late 2010s). Context from the whole study: Because public TCR beta signatures pointed to carriage of CMV infection together with the matching HLA type, the HLA type of each donor mattered for the analysis. Beyond this particular receptor, the publication reports: The ex vivo response was dominated by HLA-C-restricted CMV-specific TCR beta clonotypes, which also provided the single most frequent clonotype in two of eight donors. In both this cohort and an independent roughly 330-donor cohort, the cumulative frequency of public TCR beta family members distinguished carriers of CMV infection plus the relevant HLA type.

TCRdb shows the sequencer as Illumina HiSeq 1500. TCRdb's own reprocessing of the public reads used fastp at Q25 and MiXCR and kept productive beta chains. Entries are consolidated by CDR3 protein sequence, retaining the most common genes and DNA. The sample table contains approximately 190,000 distinct CDR3 sequences; only one count was recorded for 28% of them. Roughly 32% of the sample rests with the top ten. Measured from the cysteine to the phenylalanine, the CDR3 is 15 residues long. The retained sequence is limited to the CDR3, 45 bases, with the frame set at the first base. After removal of 8 bases from V and 2 bases from J, the junction retains 12 bases not matched to a gene.

The receptor comes from a human donor in good health (CMV status not recorded). Some clones in this sample may be carry-over from other donors' samples. The rearranged chain carries TRBV5-3 and TRBJ2-7, with 8 bases aligning to TRBD1. TRBV5-3 is annotated as an ORF whose role is uncertain. The specimen was PBMCs. The CDR3 reads CASSARTGTAYEQYF. The DNA sequence follows: TGTGCCAGCAGCGCGAGGACAGGGACAGCCTACGAGCAGTACTTC.